Listed below are T cell receptor beta chains from one sample, sequenced in a study of blood T cell repertoires in COVID-19. The method was immunoSEQ multiplex PCR; TCRdb's version includes in-frame clones alone and lacks a portion of them. The profile shows about 300,000 clones, roughly 85% of them singletons. Sequencing input: PBMCs or T cells enriched from blood (not recorded which). The receptors were gathered from a man aged 25 to 40 who had recovered from COVID-19. Both conserved end residues are part of each CDR3. D genes are given only for firm matches. Rows may omit the clone size; those that give it use once, few, many or a size class.

>few|TRBJ1-5|TRBV19|-
TGTGCCAGTAGTAAGCAGTTCGGGGGCAATCAGCCCCAGCATTTT
CASSKQFGGNQPQHF
>-|TRBJ1-1|TRBV6-5|-
TGTGCCAGCAAAGGGACACTGAACACTGAAGCTTTCTTT
CASKGTLNTEAFF
>-|TRBJ1-2|TRBV5-4|-
TGTGCCAGCAGTTTCAGGGCAGGCTATGGCTACACCTTC
CASSFRAGYGYTF
>-|TRBJ1-6|TRBV5-5|TRBD1
TGTGCCAGCAGCTCGACAGGGTCTAGGTCACCCCTCCACTTT
CASSSTGSRSPLHF
>-|TRBJ2-7|TRBV10-3|TRBD1
TGTGCCATCAGCGCCCAAGGGACAGGGGGCGCCGGCGAGCAGTACTTC
CAISAQGTGGAGEQYF
>few|TRBJ2-2|TRBV7-8|-
TGTGCCAGCAGCTTAGTACTCGGCACCGGGGAGCTGTTTTTT
CASSLVLGTGELFF
>-|TRBJ2-7|TRBV12-3/TRBV12-4|-
TGTGCCAGCAGTTTCGTGGGACAATCCGAGCAGTACTTC
CASSFVGQSEQYF
>-|TRBJ2-2|TRBV6-5|TRBD2
TGTGCCAGCAGTTACGAACTAGCGGGGGGCGGCGGGGAGCTGTTTTTT
CASSYELAGGGGELFF
>-|TRBJ1-2|TRBV7-9|-
TGTGCCAGCAGCTTAGTTGCGGGCGGTCCCGGCTATGGCTACACCTTC
CASSLVAGGPGYGYTF
>-|TRBJ1-1|TRBV5-4|-
TGTGCCAGCAGCCCATTCCCGGGGGGTGAAGCTTTCTTT
CASSPFPGGEAFF
>-|TRBJ1-2|TRBV5-8|TRBD1
TGTGCCAGCAGCTTGGCCACAGGGGGCGACTATGGCTACACCTTC
CASSLATGGDYGYTF
>-|TRBJ1-3|TRBV7-2|TRBD1
TGTGCCAGCAGCTTAAGTTTTAACAGGGGCGCTGGAAACACCATATATTTT
CASSLSFNRGAGNTIYF
>once|TRBJ2-7|TRBV27|-
TGTGCCAGCAGTGTGACTAGTGGCTACGAGCAGTACTTC
CASSVTSGYEQYF
>-|TRBJ1-6|TRBV27|-
TGTGCCAGCAGCCCCGGGACTTGGAATTCACCCCTCCACTTT
CASSPGTWNSPLHF
>-|TRBJ2-7|TRBV5-1|TRBD1
TGCGCCAGCAGCTTGTCCCGGGACAGGAGGTACGAGCAGTACTTC
CASSLSRDRRYEQYF
>once|TRBJ2-2|TRBV5-1|TRBD1
TGCGCCAGCAGCTTGGCCCAACAGGGGAGCGGGGAGCTGTTTTTT
CASSLAQQGSGELFF
>-|TRBJ2-2|TRBV27|TRBD1
TGTGCCAGCAGTTTCCCGGGGACAGGGGGCCCTTTTAACACCGGGGAGCTGTTTTTT
CASSFPGTGGPFNTGELFF
>-|TRBJ1-1|TRBV12-3/TRBV12-4|-
TGTGCCAGCAGTTGGGCCGAGAACACTGAAGCTTTCTTT
CASSWAENTEAFF
>-|TRBJ1-2|TRBV9|TRBD1
TGTGCCAGCAGCGCAGGGACAGGGCGGTACTATGGCTACACCTTC
CASSAGTGRYYGYTF
>-|TRBJ1-1|TRBV18|-
TGTGCCAGCTCCAGGACGACAGGTGCCCAGAACACTGAAGCTTTCTTT
CASSRTTGAQNTEAFF
>-|TRBJ1-1|TRBV18|TRBD1
TGTGCCAGCTCACCGCGTCAACAGGAGAACAGGGGGACTGAAGCTTTCTTT
CASSPRQQENRGTEAFF
>-|TRBJ2-1|TRBV6-1|-
TGTGCCAGCAGCGAAGGGCCTAGCTCCTACAATGAGCAGTTCTTC
CASSEGPSSYNEQFF
>-|TRBJ2-1|TRBV7-9|TRBD1
TGTGCCAGCAGCCGAGGGACAGGGGACAATGAGCAGTTCTTC
CASSRGTGDNEQFF
>once|TRBJ2-2|TRBV10-3|TRBD1
TGTGCCATCAGGCAGGGGGTAAGGACCGGGGAGCTGTTTTTT
CAIRQGVRTGELFF
>-|TRBJ1-1|TRBV4-2|-
TGTGCCAGCAGCCCGGGGGGGCCTATGAACACTGAAGCTTTCTTT
CASSPGGPMNTEAFF
>-|TRBJ2-2|TRBV7-7|TRBD1
TGTGCTAGCAGCCCGATCGGGACAGGGGGTAACACCGGGGAGCTGTTTTTT
CASSPIGTGGNTGELFF
>-|TRBJ1-1|TRBV19|-
TGTGCCAGTATTAAGGGACATACGAACACTGAAGCTTTCTTT
CASIKGHTNTEAFF
>-|TRBJ1-1|TRBV14|TRBD1
TGTGCCAGCAGCCATCAACAGAGGGGGCTAACTGAAGCTTTCTTT
CASSHQQRGLTEAFF
>-|TRBJ2-7|TRBV3-1/TRBV3-2|TRBD2
TGTGCCAGCAGACGGGCGGGGGGGCAAACCTACGAGCAGTACTTC
CASRRAGGQTYEQYF
>-|TRBJ2-2|TRBV24-1|-
TGTGCCACCAGTGATTCCACGGCGAACACCGGGGAGCTGTTTTTT
CATSDSTANTGELFF
>-|TRBJ1-5|TRBV11-2|-
TGTGCCAGCAGTCCAGGGGCTAGCAATCAGCCCCAGCATTTT
CASSPGASNQPQHF
>-|TRBJ1-2|TRBV10-1|-
TGCGCCAGCAGTGAGCCCACCTTGTGTATGGACACCTCTACTAACTATGGCTACACCTTC
CASSEPTLCMDTSTNYGYTF
>few|TRBJ1-1|TRBV30|-
TGTGCCTGGTTAGTCCGCGGGTCTACTGAAGCTTTCTTT
CAWLVRGSTEAFF
>-|TRBJ1-5|TRBV5-5|TRBD1
TGTGCCAGCAGCTTGGCCAAGGGACAGAGCAATCAGCCCCAGCATTTT
CASSLAKGQSNQPQHF
>-|TRBJ1-1|TRBV5-1|TRBD1
TGCGCCAGCAGCCCCAGTCCCGGGACAGGGGGCACCGCTGAAGCTTTCTTT
CASSPSPGTGGTAEAFF
>-|TRBJ2-2|TRBV27|TRBD1
TGTGCCAGCAAGAGAACAGGGGAAACCGGGGAGCTGTTTTTT
CASKRTGETGELFF
>-|TRBJ1-1|TRBV7-9|TRBD1
TGTGCCAGCAGCACGCGACAGGGTAACACTGAAGCTTTCTTT
CASSTRQGNTEAFF
>-|TRBJ1-5|TRBV24-1|TRBD1
TGTGCCACCAGTGGTACAGGGGGTTCGAGCAATCAGCCCCAGCATTTT
CATSGTGGSSNQPQHF
>-|TRBJ1-2|TRBV2|TRBD1
TGTGCCAGCAGTGAGAGACAGGGGAGAGTCTATGGCTACACCTTC
CASSERQGRVYGYTF
>-|TRBJ2-5|TRBV10-3|-
TGTGCCATCAGTGGAGGAGGGAACCAAGAGACCCAGTACTTC
CAISGGGNQETQYF
>once|TRBJ2-7|TRBV5-4|TRBD1
TGTGCCAGCAGCATTCGGGACAGGGGGTCCTACGAGCAGTACTTC
CASSIRDRGSYEQYF
>-|TRBJ2-3|TRBV6-5|TRBD1
TGTGCCAGCAACCCCGGGACAGGGGGCGCAGATACGCAGTATTTT
CASNPGTGGADTQYF
>-|TRBJ1-2|TRBV9|-
TGTGCCAGCAGCGGACAAAGTCTCTATGGCTACACCTTC
CASSGQSLYGYTF